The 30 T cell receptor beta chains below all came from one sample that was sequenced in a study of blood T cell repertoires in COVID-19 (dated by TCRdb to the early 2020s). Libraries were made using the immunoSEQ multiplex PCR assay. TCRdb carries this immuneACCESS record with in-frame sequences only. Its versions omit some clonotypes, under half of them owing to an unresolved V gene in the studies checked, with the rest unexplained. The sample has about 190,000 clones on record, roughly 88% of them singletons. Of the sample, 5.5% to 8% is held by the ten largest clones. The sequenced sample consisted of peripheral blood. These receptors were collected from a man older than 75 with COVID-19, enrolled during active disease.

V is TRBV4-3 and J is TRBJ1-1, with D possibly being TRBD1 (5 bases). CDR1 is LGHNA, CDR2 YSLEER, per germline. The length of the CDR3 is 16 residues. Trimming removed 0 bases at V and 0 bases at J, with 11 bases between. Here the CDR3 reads CASSQDRPGVNTEAFF. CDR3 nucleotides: TGCGCCAGCAGCCAAGATCGGCCGGGGGTGAACACTGAAGCTTTCTTT.

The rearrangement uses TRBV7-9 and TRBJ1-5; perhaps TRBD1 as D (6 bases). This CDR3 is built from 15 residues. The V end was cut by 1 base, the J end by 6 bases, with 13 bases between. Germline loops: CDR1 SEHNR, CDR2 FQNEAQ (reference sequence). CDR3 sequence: CASSLGSGEGQPQHF. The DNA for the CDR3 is TGTGCCAGCAGCTTAGGATCAGGGGAAGGTCAGCCCCAGCATTTT. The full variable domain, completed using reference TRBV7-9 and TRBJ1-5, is DTGVSQNPRHKITKRGQNVTFRCDPISEHNRLYWYRQTLGQGPEFLTYFQNEAQLEKSRLLSDRFSAERPKGSFSTLEIQRTEQGDSAMYLCASSLGSGEGQPQHFGDGTRLSIL.

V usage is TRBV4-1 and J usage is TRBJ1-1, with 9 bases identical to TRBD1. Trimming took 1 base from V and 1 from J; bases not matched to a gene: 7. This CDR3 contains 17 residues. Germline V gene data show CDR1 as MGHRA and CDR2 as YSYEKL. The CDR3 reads CASSQGAWDRANTEAFF. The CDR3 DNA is TGCGCCAGCAGCCAAGGGGCCTGGGACAGGGCGAACACTGAAGCTTTCTTT.

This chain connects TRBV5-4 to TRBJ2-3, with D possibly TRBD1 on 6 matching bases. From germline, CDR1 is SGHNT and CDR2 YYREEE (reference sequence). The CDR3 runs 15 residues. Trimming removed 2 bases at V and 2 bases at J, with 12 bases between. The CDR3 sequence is CASSFWTVYTDTQYF. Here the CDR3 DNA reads TGTGCCAGCAGCTTCTGGACAGTTTACACAGATACGCAGTATTTT.

The CDR3 protein is CAIRQDPQETQYF. For the CDR3, the DNA is TGTGCCATCAGACAGGACCCCCAAGAGACCCAGTACTTC. This chain joins TRBV10-3 and TRBJ2-5; maybe TRBD1 (5 bases). The V end was cut by 6 bases, the J end by 1 base, with 9 bases between. This CDR3 has 13 residues. The germline gives CDR1 ENHRY, CDR2 SYGVKD.

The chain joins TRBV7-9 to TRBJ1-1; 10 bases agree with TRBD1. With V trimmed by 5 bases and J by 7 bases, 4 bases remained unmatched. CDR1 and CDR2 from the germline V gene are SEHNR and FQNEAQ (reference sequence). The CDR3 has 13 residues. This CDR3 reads CASSVGQGGEAFF. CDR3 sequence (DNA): TGTGCCAGCAGCGTAGGACAGGGGGGTGAAGCTTTCTTT.

The CDR3, as DNA: TGTGCCAGCAGTATCCCCCCCAGGATGGGCTACACCTTC. Its protein is CASSIPPRMGYTF. J is TRBJ1-2 and V is TRBV6-2 or TRBV6-3; no clear D gene. CDR1 MNHEY and CDR2 SVGEGT come from the germline V gene. V lost 5 bases to trimming and J lost 8 bases, with 15 bases between them. The length of the CDR3 is 13 residues.

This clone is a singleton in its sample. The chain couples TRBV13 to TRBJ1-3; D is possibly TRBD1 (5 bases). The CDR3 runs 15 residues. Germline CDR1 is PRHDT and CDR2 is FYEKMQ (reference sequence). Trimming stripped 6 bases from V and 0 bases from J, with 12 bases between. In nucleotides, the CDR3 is TGTGCCAGCAGTCGTAGGACACTCTCTGGAAACACCATATATTTT. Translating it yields CASSRRTLSGNTIYF.

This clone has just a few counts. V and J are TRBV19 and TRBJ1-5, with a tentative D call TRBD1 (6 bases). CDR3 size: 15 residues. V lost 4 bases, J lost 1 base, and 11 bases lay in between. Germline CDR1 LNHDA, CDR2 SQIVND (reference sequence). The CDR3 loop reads CASSTTGLSNQPQHF. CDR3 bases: TGTGCCAGTAGTACGACAGGCCTGAGCAATCAGCCCCAGCATTTT.

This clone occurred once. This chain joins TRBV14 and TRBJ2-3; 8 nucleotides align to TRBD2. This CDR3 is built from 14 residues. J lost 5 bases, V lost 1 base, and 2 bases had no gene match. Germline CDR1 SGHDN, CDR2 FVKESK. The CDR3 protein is CASSQGLAGDTQYF. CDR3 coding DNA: TGTGCCAGCAGCCAAGGCCTAGCGGGAGATACGCAGTATTTT.

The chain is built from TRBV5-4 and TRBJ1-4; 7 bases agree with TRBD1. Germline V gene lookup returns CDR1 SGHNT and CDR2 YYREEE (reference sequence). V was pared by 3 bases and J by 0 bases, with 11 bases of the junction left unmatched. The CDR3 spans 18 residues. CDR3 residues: CASSSKAGGPATNEKLFF. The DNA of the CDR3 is TGTGCCAGCAGCTCCAAGGCAGGGGGGCCTGCAACTAATGAAAAACTGTTTTTT.

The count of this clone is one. The CDR3 nucleotides read TGCAGCGCTGGGACAGGGCTTTTGGAGACCCAGTACTTC. Its protein product is CSAGTGLLETQYF. V usage is TRBV29-1 and J usage is TRBJ2-5, with 9 bases fitting TRBD1. CDR3 length: 13 residues. The germline gives CDR1 SQVTM, CDR2 ANQGSEA. The junction had 8 bases not matched to a gene; V was cut back by 7 bases and J by 5 bases.

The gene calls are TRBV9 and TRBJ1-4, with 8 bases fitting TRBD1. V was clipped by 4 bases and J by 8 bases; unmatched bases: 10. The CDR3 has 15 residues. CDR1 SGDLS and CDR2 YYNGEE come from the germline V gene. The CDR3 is CASSPRTGPGEKLFF. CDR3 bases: TGTGCCAGCAGCCCCCGGACAGGGCCGGGGGAAAAACTGTTTTTT.

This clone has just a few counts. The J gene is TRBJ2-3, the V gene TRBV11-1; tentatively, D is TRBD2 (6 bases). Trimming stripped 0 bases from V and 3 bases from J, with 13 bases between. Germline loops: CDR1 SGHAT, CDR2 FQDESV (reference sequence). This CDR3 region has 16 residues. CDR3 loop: CASSLAALGRTDTQYF. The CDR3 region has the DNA TGTGCCAGCAGCTTAGCAGCGCTGGGGAGGACAGATACGCAGTATTTT.

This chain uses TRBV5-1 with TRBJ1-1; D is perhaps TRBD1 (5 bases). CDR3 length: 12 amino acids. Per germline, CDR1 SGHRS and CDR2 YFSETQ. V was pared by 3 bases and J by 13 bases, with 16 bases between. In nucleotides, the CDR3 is TGCGCCAGCAGCTCGGGGGTCTGGCCAGATTTCTTT. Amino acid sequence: CASSSGVWPDFF. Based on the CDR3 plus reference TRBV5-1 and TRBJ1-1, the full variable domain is KAGVTQTPRYLIKTRGQQVTLSCSPISGHRSVSWYQQTPGQGLQFLFEYFSETQRNKGNFPGRFSGRQFSNSRSEMNVSTLELGDSALYLCASSSGVWPDFFGQGTRLTVV.

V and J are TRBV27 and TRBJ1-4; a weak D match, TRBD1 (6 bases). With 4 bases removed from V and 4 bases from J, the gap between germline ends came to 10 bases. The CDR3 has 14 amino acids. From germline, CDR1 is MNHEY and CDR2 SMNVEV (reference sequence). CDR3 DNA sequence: TGTGCCAGCAGTTCAGGACAGTTTAATGAAAAACTGTTTTTT. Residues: CASSSGQFNEKLFF. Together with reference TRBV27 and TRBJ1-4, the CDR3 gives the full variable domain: EAQVTQNPRYLITVTGKKLTVTCSQNMNHEYMSWYRQDPGLGLRQIYYSMNVEVTDKGDVPEGYKVSRKEKRNFPLILESPSPNQTSLYFCASSSGQFNEKLFFGSGTQLSVL.

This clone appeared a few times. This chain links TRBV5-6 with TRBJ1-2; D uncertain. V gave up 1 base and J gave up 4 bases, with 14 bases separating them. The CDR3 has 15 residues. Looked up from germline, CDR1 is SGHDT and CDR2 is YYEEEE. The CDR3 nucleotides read TGTGCCAGCAGCTTGTCGCCCGGGATGGGCTATGGCTACACCTTC. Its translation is CASSLSPGMGYGYTF. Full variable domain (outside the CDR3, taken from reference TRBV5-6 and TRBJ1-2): DAGVTQSPTHLIKTRGQQVTLRCSPKSGHDTVSWYQQALGQGPQFIFQYYEEEERQRGNFPDRFSGHQFPNYSSELNVNALLLGDSALYLCASSLSPGMGYGYTFGSGTRLTVV.

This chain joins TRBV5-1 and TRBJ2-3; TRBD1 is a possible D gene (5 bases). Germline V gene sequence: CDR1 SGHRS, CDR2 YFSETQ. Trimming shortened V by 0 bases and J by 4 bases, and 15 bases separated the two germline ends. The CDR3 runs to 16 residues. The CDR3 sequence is CASSLAPNQGPDTQYF. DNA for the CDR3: TGCGCCAGCAGCTTGGCCCCAAACCAGGGCCCAGATACGCAGTATTTT.

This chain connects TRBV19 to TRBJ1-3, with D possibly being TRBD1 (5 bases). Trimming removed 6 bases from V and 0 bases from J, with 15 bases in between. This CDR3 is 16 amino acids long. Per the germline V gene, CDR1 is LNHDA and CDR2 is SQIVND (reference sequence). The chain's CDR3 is CASSQAGPISGNTIYF. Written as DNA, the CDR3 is TGTGCCAGTAGCCAGGCGGGACCGATCTCTGGAAACACCATATATTTT.

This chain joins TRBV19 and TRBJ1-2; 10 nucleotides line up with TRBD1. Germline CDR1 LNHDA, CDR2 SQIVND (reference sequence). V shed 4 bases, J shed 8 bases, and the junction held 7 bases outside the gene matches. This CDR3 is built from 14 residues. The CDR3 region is CASSTYRDRGGYTF. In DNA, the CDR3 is TGTGCCAGTAGTACATACCGGGACAGGGGAGGCTACACCTTC. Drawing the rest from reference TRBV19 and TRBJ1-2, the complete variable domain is DGGITQSPKYLFRKEGQNVTLSCEQNLNHDAMYWYRQDPGQGLRLIYYSQIVNDFQKGDIAEGYSVSREKKESFPLTVTSAQKNPTAFYLCASSTYRDRGGYTFGSGTRLTVV.

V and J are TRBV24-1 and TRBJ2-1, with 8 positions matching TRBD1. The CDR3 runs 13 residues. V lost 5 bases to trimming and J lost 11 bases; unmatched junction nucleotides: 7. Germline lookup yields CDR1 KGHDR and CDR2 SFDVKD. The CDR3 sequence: CATSALTGAKQFF. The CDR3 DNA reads TGTGCCACCAGTGCCTTGACAGGGGCTAAGCAGTTCTTC.

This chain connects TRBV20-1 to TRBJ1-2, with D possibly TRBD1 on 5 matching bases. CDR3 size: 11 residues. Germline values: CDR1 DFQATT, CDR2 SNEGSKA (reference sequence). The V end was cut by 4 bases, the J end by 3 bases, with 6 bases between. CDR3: CSATGDYGYTF. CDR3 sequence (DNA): TGCAGTGCTACGGGGGACTATGGCTACACCTTC.

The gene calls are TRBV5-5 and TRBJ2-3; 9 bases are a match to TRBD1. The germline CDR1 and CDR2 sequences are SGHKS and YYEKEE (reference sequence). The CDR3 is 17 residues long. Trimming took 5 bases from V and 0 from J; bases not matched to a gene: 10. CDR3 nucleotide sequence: TGTGCCAGCAGGCTGGACAGGGGATGGGAGAGCACAGATACGCAGTATTTT. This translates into CASRLDRGWESTDTQYF.

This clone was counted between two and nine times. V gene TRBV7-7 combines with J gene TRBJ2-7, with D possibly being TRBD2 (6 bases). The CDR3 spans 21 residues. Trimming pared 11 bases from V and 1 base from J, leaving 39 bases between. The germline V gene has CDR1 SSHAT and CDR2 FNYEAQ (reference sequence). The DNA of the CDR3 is TGTGCCGACATTACGTGGCGGCAACCTAGGCCCAACGGGGGAGAATCCTACGAGCAGTACTTC. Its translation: CADITWRQPRPNGGESYEQYF. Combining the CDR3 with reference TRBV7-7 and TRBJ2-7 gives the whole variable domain GAGVSQSPRYKVTKRGQDVTLRCDPISSHATLYWYQQALGQGPEFLTYFNYEAQPDKSGLPSDRFSAERPEGSISTLTIQRTEQRDSAMYRCADITWRQPRPNGGESYEQYFGPGTRLTVT.

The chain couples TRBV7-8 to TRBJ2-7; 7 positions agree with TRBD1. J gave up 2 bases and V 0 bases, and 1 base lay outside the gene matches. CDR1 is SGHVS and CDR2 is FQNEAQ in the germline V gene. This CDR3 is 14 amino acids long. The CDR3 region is CASSLAGQAYEQYF. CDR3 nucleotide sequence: TGTGCCAGCAGCTTAGCCGGACAGGCCTACGAGCAGTACTTC.

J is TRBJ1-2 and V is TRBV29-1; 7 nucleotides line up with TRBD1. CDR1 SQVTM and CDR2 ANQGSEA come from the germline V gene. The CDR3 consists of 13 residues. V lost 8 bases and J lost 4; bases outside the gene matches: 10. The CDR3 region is CSTSGGRVYGYTF. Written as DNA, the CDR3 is TGCAGCACCTCAGGGGGACGAGTCTATGGCTACACCTTC.

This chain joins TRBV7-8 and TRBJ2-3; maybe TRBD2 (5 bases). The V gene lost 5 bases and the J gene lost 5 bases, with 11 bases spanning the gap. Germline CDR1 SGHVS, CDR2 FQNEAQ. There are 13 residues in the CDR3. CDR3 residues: CASSHSDEDTQYF. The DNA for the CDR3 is TGTGCCAGCAGCCATAGCGATGAAGATACGCAGTATTTT.

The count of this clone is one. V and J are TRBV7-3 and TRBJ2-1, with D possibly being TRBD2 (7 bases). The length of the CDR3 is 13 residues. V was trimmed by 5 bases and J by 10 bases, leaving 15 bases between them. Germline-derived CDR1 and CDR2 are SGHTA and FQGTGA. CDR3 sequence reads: CASSTAGGREQFF. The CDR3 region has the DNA TGTGCCAGCAGCACCGCCGGGGGGCGAGAGCAGTTCTTC.

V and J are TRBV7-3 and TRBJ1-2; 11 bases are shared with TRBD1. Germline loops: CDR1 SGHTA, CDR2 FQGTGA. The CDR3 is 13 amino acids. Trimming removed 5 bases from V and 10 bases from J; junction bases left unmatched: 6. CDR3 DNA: TGTGCCAGCAGCACGGGACAGGGGGTAGACTACACCTTC. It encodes CASSTGQGVDYTF. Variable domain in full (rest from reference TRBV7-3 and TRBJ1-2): GAGVSQTPSNKVTEKGKYVELRCDPISGHTALYWYRQSLGQGPEFLIYFQGTGAADDSGLPNDRFFAVRPEGSVSTLKIQRTERGDSAVYLCASSTGQGVDYTFGSGTRLTVV.

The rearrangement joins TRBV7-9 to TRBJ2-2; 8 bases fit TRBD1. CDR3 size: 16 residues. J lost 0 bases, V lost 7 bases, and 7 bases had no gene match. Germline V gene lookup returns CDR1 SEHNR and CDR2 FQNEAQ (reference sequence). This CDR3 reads CASIRDRTSNTGELFF. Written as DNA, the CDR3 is TGTGCCAGCATCCGGGACAGGACCTCGAACACCGGGGAGCTGTTTTTT.